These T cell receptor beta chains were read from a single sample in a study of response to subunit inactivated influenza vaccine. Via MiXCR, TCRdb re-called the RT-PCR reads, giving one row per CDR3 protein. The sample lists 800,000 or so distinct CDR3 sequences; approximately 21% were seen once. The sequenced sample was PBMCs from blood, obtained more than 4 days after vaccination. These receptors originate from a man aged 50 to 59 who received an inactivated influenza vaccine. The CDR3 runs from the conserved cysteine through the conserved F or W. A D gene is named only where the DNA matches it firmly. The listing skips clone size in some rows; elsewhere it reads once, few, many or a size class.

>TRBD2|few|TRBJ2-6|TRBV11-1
TGTGCCAGCAGCTTTCCGGCTAGCGGGAGACCTGGGGCCAACGTCCTGACTTTC
CASSFPASGRPGANVLTF
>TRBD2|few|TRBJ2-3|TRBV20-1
TGCAGTGTTTTAGCGGGGGGGACCACAGATACGCAGTATTTT
CSVLAGGTTDTQYF
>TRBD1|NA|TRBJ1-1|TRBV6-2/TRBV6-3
TGTGCCAGCAGTGACAGGGTCCCTATCGGCGGCACTGAAGCTTTCTTT
CASSDRVPIGGTEAFF
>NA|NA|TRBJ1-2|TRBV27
TGTGCCAGCAGTTTGAGGGGTTTTGGCTATGGCTACACCTTC
CASSLRGFGYGYTF
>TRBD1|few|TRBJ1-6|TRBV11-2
TGTGCCAGCAGCTTAACGGGACAGGGTGGGTCACCCCTCCACTTT
CASSLTGQGGSPLHF
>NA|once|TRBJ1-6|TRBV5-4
TGTGCCAGCAGCTTGGGGCCAGGACGAAATTCACCCCTCCACTTT
CASSLGPGRNSPLHF
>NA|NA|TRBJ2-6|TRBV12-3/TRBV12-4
TGTGCCAGCAGTTTACGTCCGCAGGTGTCGCCTGGGGCCAACGTCCTGACTTTC
CASSLRPQVSPGANVLTF
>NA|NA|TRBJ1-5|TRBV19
TGTGCCAGTAGTTCCTCCGGTGGTGGCAATCAGCCCCAGCATTTT
CASSSSGGGNQPQHF
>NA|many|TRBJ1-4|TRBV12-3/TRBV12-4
TGTGCCAGCAGTCCCCGGGACGGAGATGAAAAACTGTTTTTT
CASSPRDGDEKLFF
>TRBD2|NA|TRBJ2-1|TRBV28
TGTGCCAGCAGTTTAAATACAGGACTAGCGGGAGTAGCTGAGCAGTTCTTC
CASSLNTGLAGVAEQFF
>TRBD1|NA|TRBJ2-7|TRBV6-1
TGTGCCAGCGGGTCCGGGACAGGGGGTGTCGAGCAGTACTTC
CASGSGTGGVEQYF
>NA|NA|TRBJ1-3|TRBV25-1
TGTGCCAGCAGTGATCCACGTAGCTCTGGAAACACCATATATTTT
CASSDPRSSGNTIYF
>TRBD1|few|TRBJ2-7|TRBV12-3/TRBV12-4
TGTGCCAGCAGCTATCGGGGACAGGGGGCCTACGAGCAGTACTTC
CASSYRGQGAYEQYF
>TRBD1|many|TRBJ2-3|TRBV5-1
TGTGCCAGCAGTTTGCGGGACAGGGGGACAGATACGCAGTATTTT
CASSLRDRGTDTQYF
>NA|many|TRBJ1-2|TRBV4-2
TGTGCCAGCAGCCAAGATCGGTCCCGAGGGCGCAGCTATGGCTACACCTTC
CASSQDRSRGRSYGYTF
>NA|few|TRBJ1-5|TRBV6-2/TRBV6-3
TGTGCCAGCAGTTACTCAGGGGGTAGCAATCAGCCCCAGCATTTT
CASSYSGGSNQPQHF
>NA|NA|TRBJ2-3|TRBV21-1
TGTGCCAGCAGCAAAAAGGGTAGGGGGGCTTGTTGCACAGATACGCAGTATTTT
CASSKKGRGACCTDTQYF
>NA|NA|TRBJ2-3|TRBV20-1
TGCAGTGCGGAACTAGGGGGTAGCACAGATACGCAGTATTTT
CSAELGGSTDTQYF
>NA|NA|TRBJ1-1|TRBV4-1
TGCGCCAGCAGCCAGATCGGAAACACTGAAGCTTTCTTT
CASSQIGNTEAFF
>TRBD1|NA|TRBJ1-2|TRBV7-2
TGTGCCAGCAGCTCTACCGGGACAGGGATAGGGGGCTACACCTTC
CASSSTGTGIGGYTF
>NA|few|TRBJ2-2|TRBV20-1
TGCAGCGTTTACCCTCAGGGAGTGAACACCGGGGAGCTGTTTTTT
CSVYPQGVNTGELFF
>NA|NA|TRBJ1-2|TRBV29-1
TGCAGCGTTGTGGGACTGACGTTAGCTAACTATGGCTACACCTTC
CSVVGLTLANYGYTF
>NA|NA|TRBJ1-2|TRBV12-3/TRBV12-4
TGTGCCAGCAGTTTTGGGGTCGGCTATGGCTACACCTTC
CASSFGVGYGYTF
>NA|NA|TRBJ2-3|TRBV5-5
TGTGCCAGCAGCTTTTCCGGCACTAGCACAGATACGCAGTATTTT
CASSFSGTSTDTQYF